This T cell receptor beta chain was sequenced for a study of T cell responses to AZD1222 COVID-19 vaccine. Study-level background: Doses given second, at about 4 or about 12 weeks, were pooled.

Study findings and constraints: White British ancestry dominated among donors, who included more females, and clonal diversity was possibly underestimated.

This table comes from immunoSEQ multiplex PCR, and its TCRdb copy is limited to in-frame clones, with some not included. The sample holds 140,000 to 150,000 clones; about nine tenths are singletons and the top ten take over 1.5%. This clone was observed once. Its antigen is as yet unknown. Germline V gene data show CDR1 as SGHNT and CDR2 as YYREEE (reference sequence). V gave up 9 bases and J gave up 4 bases; unmatched junction bases: 4. The CDR3 has 12 amino acids. This TCR came from an adult in good health. Here the sequenced sample was peripheral blood, taken on day 0 of AZD1222 vaccination. The chain joins TRBV5-4 to TRBJ1-1; 9 bases line up with TRBD1. The CDR3 loop reads CAIDRGGTEAFF. CDR3 nucleotide sequence: TGTGCCATCGACAGGGGGGGCACTGAAGCTTTCTTT. Filled out from reference TRBV5-4 and TRBJ1-1, the complete variable domain reads ETGVTQSPTHLIKTRGQQVTLRCSSQSGHNTVSWYQQALGQGPQFIFQYYREEENGRGNFPPRFSGLQFPNYSSELNVNALELDDSALYLCAIDRGGTEAFFGQGTRLTVV.